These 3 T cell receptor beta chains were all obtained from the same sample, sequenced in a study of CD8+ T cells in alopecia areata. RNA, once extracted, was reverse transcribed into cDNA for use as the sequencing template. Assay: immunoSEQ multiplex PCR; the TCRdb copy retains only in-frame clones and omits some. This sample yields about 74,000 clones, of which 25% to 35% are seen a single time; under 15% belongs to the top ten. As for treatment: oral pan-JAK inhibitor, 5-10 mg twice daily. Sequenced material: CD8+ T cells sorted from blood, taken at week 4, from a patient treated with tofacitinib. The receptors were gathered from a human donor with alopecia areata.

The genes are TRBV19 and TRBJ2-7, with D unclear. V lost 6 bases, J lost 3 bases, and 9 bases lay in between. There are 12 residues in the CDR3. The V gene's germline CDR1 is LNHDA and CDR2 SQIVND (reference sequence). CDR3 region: CASSQNHYEQYF. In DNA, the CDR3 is TGTGCCAGTAGCCAGAATCACTACGAGCAGTACTTC.

The CDR3 DNA follows: TGTGCCAGCAGCCCCTTCCCGCGGGATGAGCAGTTCTTC. It is translated as CASSPFPRDEQFF. The chain carries TRBV7-9 and TRBJ2-1, with D possibly TRBD2 on 5 matching bases. Trimming took off 5 bases at V and 8 bases at J, with 13 bases between the two ends. The CDR3 runs to 13 residues. Germline V gene sequence: CDR1 SEHNR, CDR2 FQNEAQ (reference sequence).

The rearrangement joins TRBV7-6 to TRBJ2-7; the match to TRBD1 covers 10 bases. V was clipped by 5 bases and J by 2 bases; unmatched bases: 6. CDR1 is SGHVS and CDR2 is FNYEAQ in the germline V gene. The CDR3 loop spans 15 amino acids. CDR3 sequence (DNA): TGTGCCAGCAGCCCGGGACAGGGGCTGACCTACGAGCAGTACTTC. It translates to CASSPGQGLTYEQYF.